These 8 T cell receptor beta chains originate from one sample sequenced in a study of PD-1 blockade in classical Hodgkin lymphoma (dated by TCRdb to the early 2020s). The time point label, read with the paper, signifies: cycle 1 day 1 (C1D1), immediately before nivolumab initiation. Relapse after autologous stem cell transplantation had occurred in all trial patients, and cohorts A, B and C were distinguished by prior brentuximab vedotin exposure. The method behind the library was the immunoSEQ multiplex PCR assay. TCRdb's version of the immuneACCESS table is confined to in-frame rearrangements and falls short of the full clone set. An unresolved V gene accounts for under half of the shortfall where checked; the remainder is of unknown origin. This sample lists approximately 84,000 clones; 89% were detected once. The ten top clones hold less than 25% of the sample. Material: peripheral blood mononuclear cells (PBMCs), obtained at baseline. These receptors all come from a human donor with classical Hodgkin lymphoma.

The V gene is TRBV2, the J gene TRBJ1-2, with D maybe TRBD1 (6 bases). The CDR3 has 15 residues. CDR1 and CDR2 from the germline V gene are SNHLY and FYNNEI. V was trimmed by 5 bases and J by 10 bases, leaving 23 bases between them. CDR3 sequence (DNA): TGTGCCAGCAGTCCGGATACAGGGCCCAGGAAGGACTACACCTTC. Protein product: CASSPDTGPRKDYTF.

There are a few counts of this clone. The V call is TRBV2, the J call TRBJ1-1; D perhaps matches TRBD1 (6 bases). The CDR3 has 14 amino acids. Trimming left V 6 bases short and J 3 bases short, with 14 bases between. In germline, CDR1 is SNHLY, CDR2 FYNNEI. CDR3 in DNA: TGTGCCAGCAGCTCCAGGGGTTTCGACACTGAAGCTTTCTTT. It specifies CASSSRGFDTEAFF. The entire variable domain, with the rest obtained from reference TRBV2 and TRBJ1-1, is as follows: EPEVTQTPSHQVTQMGQEVILRCVPISNHLYFYWYRQILGQKVEFLVSFYNNEISEKSEIFDDQFSVERPDGSNFTLKIRSTKLEDSAMYFCASSSRGFDTEAFFGQGTRLTVV.

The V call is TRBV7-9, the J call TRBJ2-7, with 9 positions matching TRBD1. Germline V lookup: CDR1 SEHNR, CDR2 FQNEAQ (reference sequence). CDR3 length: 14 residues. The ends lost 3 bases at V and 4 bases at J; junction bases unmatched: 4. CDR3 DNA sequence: TGTGCCAGCAGCTTCGGGGACAGGGTGTACGAGCAGTACTTC. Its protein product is CASSFGDRVYEQYF.

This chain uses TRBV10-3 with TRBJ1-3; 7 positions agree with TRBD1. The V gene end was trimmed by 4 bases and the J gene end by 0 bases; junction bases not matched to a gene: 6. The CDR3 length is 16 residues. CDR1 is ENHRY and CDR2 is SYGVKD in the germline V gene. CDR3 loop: CAISGQGTVSGNTIYF. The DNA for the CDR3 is TGTGCCATCAGTGGACAAGGGACAGTCTCTGGAAACACCATATATTTT.

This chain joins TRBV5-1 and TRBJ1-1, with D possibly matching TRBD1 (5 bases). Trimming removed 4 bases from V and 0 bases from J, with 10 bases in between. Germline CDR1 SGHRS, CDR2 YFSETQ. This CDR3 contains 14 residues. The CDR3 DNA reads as TGCGCCAGCAGCGCTGGGGGTCTGAACACTGAAGCTTTCTTT. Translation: CASSAGGLNTEAFF.

CDR3 protein: CARPNTGGSGELFF. The CDR3 DNA sequence: TGTGCCAGGCCGAACACAGGGGGCTCCGGGGAGCTGTTTTTT. V usage is TRBV27 and J usage is TRBJ2-2, with 9 bases aligning to TRBD1. This CDR3 is 14 amino acids long. Germline V CDR1 and CDR2: MNHEY, SMNVEV (reference sequence). With V trimmed by 9 bases and J by 6 bases, 8 bases remained unmatched.

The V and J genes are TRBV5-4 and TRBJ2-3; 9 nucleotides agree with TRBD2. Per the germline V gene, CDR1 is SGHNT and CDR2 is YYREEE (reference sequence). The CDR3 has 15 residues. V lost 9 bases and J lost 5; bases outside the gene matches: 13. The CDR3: CAIEIAGVGEDTQYF. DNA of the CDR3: TGTGCCATCGAAATAGCGGGAGTGGGGGAAGATACGCAGTATTTT. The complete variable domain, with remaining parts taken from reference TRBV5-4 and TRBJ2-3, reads ETGVTQSPTHLIKTRGQQVTLRCSSQSGHNTVSWYQQALGQGPQFIFQYYREEENGRGNFPPRFSGLQFPNYSSELNVNALELDDSALYLCAIEIAGVGEDTQYFGPGTRLTVL.

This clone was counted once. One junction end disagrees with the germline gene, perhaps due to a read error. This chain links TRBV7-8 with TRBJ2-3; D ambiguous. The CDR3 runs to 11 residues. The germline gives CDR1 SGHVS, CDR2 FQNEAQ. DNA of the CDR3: TGTGCCAGCACCTTAGCAGATACGCAGTATTTT. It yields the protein CASTLADTQYF.